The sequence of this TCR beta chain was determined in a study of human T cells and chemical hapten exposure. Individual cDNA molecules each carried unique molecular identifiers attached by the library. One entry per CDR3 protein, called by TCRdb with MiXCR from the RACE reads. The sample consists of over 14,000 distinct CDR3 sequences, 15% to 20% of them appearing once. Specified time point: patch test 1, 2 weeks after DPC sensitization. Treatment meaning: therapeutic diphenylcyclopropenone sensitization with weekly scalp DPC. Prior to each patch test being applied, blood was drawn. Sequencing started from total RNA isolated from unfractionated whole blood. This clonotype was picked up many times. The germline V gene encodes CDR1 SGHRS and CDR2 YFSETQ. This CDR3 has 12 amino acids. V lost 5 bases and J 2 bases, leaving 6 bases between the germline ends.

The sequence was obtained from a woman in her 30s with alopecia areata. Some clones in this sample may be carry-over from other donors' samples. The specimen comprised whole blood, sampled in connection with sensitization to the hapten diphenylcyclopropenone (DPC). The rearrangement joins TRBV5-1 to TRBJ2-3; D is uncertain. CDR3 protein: CASRGYTDTQYF. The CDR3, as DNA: TGCGCCAGCAGGGGGTACACAGATACGCAGTATTTT.